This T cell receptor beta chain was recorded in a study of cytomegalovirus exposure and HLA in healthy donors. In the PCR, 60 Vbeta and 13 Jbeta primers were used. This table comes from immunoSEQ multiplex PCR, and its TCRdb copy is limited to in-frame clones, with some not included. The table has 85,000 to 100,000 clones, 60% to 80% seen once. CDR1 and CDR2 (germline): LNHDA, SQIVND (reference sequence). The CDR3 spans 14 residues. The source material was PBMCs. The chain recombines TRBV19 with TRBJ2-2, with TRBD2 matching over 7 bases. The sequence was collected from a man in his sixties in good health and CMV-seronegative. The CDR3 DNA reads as TGTGGGACGACTTCGGGACTACACACCGGGGAGCTGTTTTTT. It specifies CGTTSGLHTGELFF.